This is a list of T cell receptor beta chains from one sample in a study of blood T cell repertoires in COVID-19. This table comes from immunoSEQ multiplex PCR, and its TCRdb copy is limited to in-frame clones, with some not included. This table holds 160,000 or so clones, approximately 78% found once. The specimen sequenced was peripheral blood. These receptors were collected from a human donor in a cohort sampled during active COVID-19. CDR3s include the opening cysteine and the closing phenylalanine or tryptophan. D genes are given only for firm matches. Clone size is not always given. Where it is, it says once, few, many or a class for expanded clones.

CDR3 DNA	CDR3 protein	J gene	D gene	clone size	V gene
TGTGCCAGCAGCTTTACCCCTGGACAGGCCTATAATTCACCCCTCCACTTT	CASSFTPGQAYNSPLHF	TRBJ1-6	TRBD1	NA	TRBV11-2
TGTGCCAGCAGTTCCTCCTCGGACAGGGAGGCAGATACGCAGTATTTT	CASSSSSDREADTQYF	TRBJ2-3	TRBD1	NA	TRBV6-5
TGTGCCAGCGGATTAACGGGGGGCCGCAATGAGCAGTTCTTC	CASGLTGGRNEQFF	TRBJ2-1	NA	NA	TRBV6-5
TGCGCCAGCAGCCACGGAACAGGGGGCAATGAGCAGTTCTTC	CASSHGTGGNEQFF	TRBJ2-1	TRBD1	NA	TRBV4-1
TGTGCCAGCAGCTTGGTGCCTAGCGGGAGGGCCAGGTATGAGCAGTTCTTC	CASSLVPSGRARYEQFF	TRBJ2-1	TRBD2	NA	TRBV5-5
TGCGCCAGCAGCTATTCAGGGGGCGGTGAAAAACTGTTTTTT	CASSYSGGGEKLFF	TRBJ1-4	TRBD1	NA	TRBV5-1
TGTGCCAGCAGCAAAGGGCGGGGGCTCTATAGCAATCAGCCCCAGCATTTT	CASSKGRGLYSNQPQHF	TRBJ1-5	NA	NA	TRBV21-1
TGTGCCAGCCAACAAGACACCGTAGGCAATCAGCCCCAGCATTTT	CASQQDTVGNQPQHF	TRBJ1-5	NA	NA	TRBV28
TGTGCCAGCAGCCTTGGGACAGGATCTTATTCACCCCTCCACTTT	CASSLGTGSYSPLHF	TRBJ1-6	TRBD1	NA	TRBV7-2
TGTGCCAGCAGCGAGCCCCCCGACGTCCTGACTTTC	CASSEPPDVLTF	TRBJ2-6	NA	NA	TRBV9
TGTGCCAGCAGCTTAGTGGCGGGGGGAGGCCCCCATGAGCAGTTCTTC	CASSLVAGGGPHEQFF	TRBJ2-1	TRBD2	few	TRBV7-2
TGTGCCAGCAGACAGGGAGTATTAGAAAAACTGTTTTTT	CASRQGVLEKLFF	TRBJ1-4	NA	NA	TRBV27
TGTGCCAGCAGTGATGCCGGGACAGTGGGGAATGGCTACACCTTC	CASSDAGTVGNGYTF	TRBJ1-2	TRBD1	NA	TRBV2
TGTGCCTGGTCCTCAGGGGCAGGGAGCTATGGCTACACCTTC	CAWSSGAGSYGYTF	TRBJ1-2	NA	NA	TRBV30
TGTGCCAGCAGCTCTTACAGGGGTGGCAATCAGCCCCAGCATTTT	CASSSYRGGNQPQHF	TRBJ1-5	TRBD1	few	TRBV7-2
TGCGCCAGCAGCAATCGGACTAGCGGGGGATACGAGCAGTACTTC	CASSNRTSGGYEQYF	TRBJ2-7	TRBD2	NA	TRBV5-1
TGTGCCAGCAGTTTTCTGGGGGGGCCCTACGAGCAGTACTTC	CASSFLGGPYEQYF	TRBJ2-7	NA	NA	TRBV28
TGTGCCAGCAGCTTAGGGGAGAGGGCCTACGAGCAGTACTTC	CASSLGERAYEQYF	TRBJ2-7	NA	NA	TRBV7-3
TGTGCCAGCAGTCCTACAGAAAACACTGAAGCTTTCTTT	CASSPTENTEAFF	TRBJ1-1	NA	NA	TRBV27
TGTGCCAGCAGCCGAGCTAGCGGGGCCCTCGGAGATACGCAGTATTTT	CASSRASGALGDTQYF	TRBJ2-3	TRBD2	NA	TRBV2
TGTGCCAGCAGCACTCGGACTAGCGGGGGAGAGACCCAGTACTTC	CASSTRTSGGETQYF	TRBJ2-5	TRBD2	NA	TRBV11-3
TGTGCCAGCAGTTACGGACATGTCCTTAGCAATCAGCCCCAGCATTTT	CASSYGHVLSNQPQHF	TRBJ1-5	NA	NA	TRBV6-2/TRBV6-3
TGTGCCAGCAGCTCCCCTCAGCGGGACCCTTACAATGAGCAGTTCTTC	CASSSPQRDPYNEQFF	TRBJ2-1	TRBD2	NA	TRBV7-3
TGTGCCAGCAGCGGACAGTTTGCAAACACTGAAGCTTTCTTT	CASSGQFANTEAFF	TRBJ1-1	NA	NA	TRBV9
TGTGCCAGCAGACGACTAGCGGGAGAGACTGAGCAGTTCTTC	CASRRLAGETEQFF	TRBJ2-1	TRBD2	NA	TRBV6-5
TGTGCCAGCAGCTCAAGATCCGGGACTAGCGGAGAACACACCGGGGAGCTGTTTTTT	CASSSRSGTSGEHTGELFF	TRBJ2-2	TRBD2	NA	TRBV9
TGCAGCGTTATAGGGAGGGAAAAACTGTTTTTT	CSVIGREKLFF	TRBJ1-4	NA	few	TRBV29-1
TGCAGCGTTGTGGAGGGCTGGGGCACTGAAGCTTTCTTT	CSVVEGWGTEAFF	TRBJ1-1	NA	NA	TRBV29-1
TGTGCCAGCAGCGTCGGAGCCGCCTACGAGCAGTACTTC	CASSVGAAYEQYF	TRBJ2-7	NA	NA	TRBV7-2
TGCAGCGTTGCAGGGTCTGGAAACACCATATATTTT	CSVAGSGNTIYF	TRBJ1-3	NA	NA	TRBV29-1
TGCGCCAGCAGCCTCCTAGGCCTAGCGGGATCTACCGGGGAGCTGTTTTTT	CASSLLGLAGSTGELFF	TRBJ2-2	TRBD2	NA	TRBV4-3
TGTGCCAGCCGGGACAGCTCCTACGAGCAGTACTTC	CASRDSSYEQYF	TRBJ2-7	TRBD1	NA	TRBV2
TGTGCCAGCAGCTTCCCCTCCCTAGTTTACCCCTACGAGCAGTACTTC	CASSFPSLVYPYEQYF	TRBJ2-7	NA	many	TRBV7-2
TGTGCCAGCAGCCACCAGGGGGTCAGGGGGTATGGCTACACCTTC	CASSHQGVRGYGYTF	TRBJ1-2	TRBD1	NA	TRBV9
TGTGCCAGCTTGGACAGGGCTCTTTGGTCACCCCTCCACTTT	CASLDRALWSPLHF	TRBJ1-6	TRBD1	NA	TRBV2
TGTGCCAGCAGTTTAAAAGGTCAGGGGGGGAACACTGAAGCTTTCTTT	CASSLKGQGGNTEAFF	TRBJ1-1	TRBD1	NA	TRBV27
TGTGCCAGCAGCTCAGGACAATTAAACACCATATATTTT	CASSSGQLNTIYF	TRBJ1-3	NA	NA	TRBV11-3
TGTGCCAGCAGGTTTGACAGGAATGGAAACACCATATATTTT	CASRFDRNGNTIYF	TRBJ1-3	NA	once	TRBV2
TGTGCCAGCAGCTCTCCTAGCGGGGGGTACGAGCAGTACTTC	CASSSPSGGYEQYF	TRBJ2-7	TRBD2	few	TRBV5-6
TGCGCCAGCAGCTTGGTGGGACAGGCGTCACCCCTCCACTTT	CASSLVGQASPLHF	TRBJ1-6	TRBD1	NA	TRBV5-1
TGCGCCAGCAGCCAATCCGGGACAGGGTCCTACAATGAGCAGTTCTTC	CASSQSGTGSYNEQFF	TRBJ2-1	TRBD1	NA	TRBV4-3